The source of this T cell receptor (beta chain) is a study of blood T cells in healthy people across ages. Study results and caveats: Researchers report that TCR beta diversity correlated strongly with naive T cell percentage.

Germline CDR1 SNHLY, CDR2 FYNNEI. The CDR3 consists of 13 residues. Losses at the gene ends were 3 bases for V and 7 bases for J; bases not matched to a gene: 3. It was with a sample-barcoded 5' primer and a J-beta primer mix that a second PCR of roughly 6 to 12 cycles was run. TCRdb re-analysed the 5' RACE reads in MiXCR, keeping a single row per CDR3 protein. The table has fewer than 650,000 distinct CDR3 sequences, about a quarter seen once; the top ten hold about 3.9%. There were at least 6 micrograms of total RNA extracted from every sample. This clonotype was detected only a few times. The antigen is unknown. This sample also belongs to another study, concerning T cells of mothers and their children. As that study records: Related and unrelated pairs show TCR recombination output that thymic selection shapes similarly. Related pairs of mothers and children showed slightly higher, non-significant overlap versus unrelated pairs.

The TCR sequence derives from a boy between 2 and 10 years old in good health. The sequenced sample was blood. The V and J genes are TRBV2 and TRBJ2-7; TRBD2 matches at 10 bases. This CDR3 reads CASSEVAGGEQYF. As DNA, the CDR3 is TGTGCCAGCAGTGAGGTAGCGGGAGGTGAGCAGTACTTC. Variable domain in full (rest from reference TRBV2 and TRBJ2-7): EPEVTQTPSHQVTQMGQEVILRCVPISNHLYFYWYRQILGQKVEFLVSFYNNEISEKSEIFDDQFSVERPDGSNFTLKIRSTKLEDSAMYFCASSEVAGGEQYFGPGTRLTVT.